These 17 T cell receptor beta chains share one sample of origin, sequenced in a study of shared clonotypes between healthy human individuals. The table came from immunoSEQ multiplex PCR; TCRdb's copy has only in-frame clones and leaves some out. The table includes under 1,100,000 clones, roughly 80% detected once. Sequences were obtained from memory CD4+ T cells sorted from blood. Subset described: CD45RA-negative fraction. The source is a man younger than 35 in good health.

The chain has TRBV6-5 and TRBJ2-7; TRBD2 aligns across 9 bases. The CDR3 has 16 residues. The J segment lost 6 bases and the V segment lost 4 bases, leaving 13 bases of the junction unmatched. Germline-derived CDR1 and CDR2 are MNHEY and SVGAGI. This CDR3 is CASSLVGSGGKVEQYF. The CDR3 nucleotides are TGTGCCAGCAGTTTGGTGGGAAGCGGGGGGAAGGTCGAGCAGTACTTC.

This clone was recorded once. The CDR3 DNA reads as TGTGCCAGCAGCCCCCGCAGAGGACAGCAGTACTTC. This sequence encodes CASSPRRGQQYF. The chain is built from TRBV7-2 and TRBJ2-7; the D is unclear. CDR1 and CDR2 from the germline V gene are SGHTA and FQGNSA. The CDR3 totals 12 residues. V lost 5 bases, J lost 8 bases, and 13 bases lay in between. Full variable domain (outside the CDR3, taken from reference TRBV7-2 and TRBJ2-7): GAGVSQSPSNKVTEKGKDVELRCDPISGHTALYWYRQSLGQGLEFLIYFQGNSAPDKSGLPSDRFSAERTGGSVSTLTIQRTQQEDSAVYLCASSPRRGQQYFGPGTRLTVT.

J is TRBJ1-6 and V is TRBV4-2; no clear D gene. CDR3 size: 16 residues. Germline V CDR1 and CDR2: LGHNA, YNFKEQ. V was clipped by 0 bases and J by 10 bases, with 16 bases between them. The chain's CDR3 is CASSQDRYRVESPLHF. The CDR3 region has the DNA TGTGCCAGCAGCCAAGATCGGTATAGGGTCGAATCACCCCTCCACTTT.

This clone was counted only a few times. The genes are TRBV7-8 and TRBJ1-2, with D tentatively TRBD1 (6 bases). Trimming took off 5 bases at V and 3 bases at J, with 16 bases between the two ends. The length of the CDR3 is 15 residues. Germline CDR1 and CDR2: SGHVS and FQNEAQ. The CDR3 nucleotides read TGTGCCAGCAGCATTCGGGACACAGAGGACTATGGCTACACCTTC. Protein product: CASSIRDTEDYGYTF.

This chain uses TRBV30 with TRBJ2-1, with D possibly TRBD2 on 5 matching bases. In germline, CDR1 is GTSNPN, CDR2 SVGIG (reference sequence). V lost 2 bases to trimming and J lost 5 bases, with 7 bases between them. This CDR3 region has 12 residues. CDR3 sequence reads: CAWSTGNNEQFF. In nucleotides, the CDR3 is TGTGCCTGGAGTACCGGGAACAATGAGCAGTTCTTC.

The V gene is TRBV2, the J gene TRBJ2-7, with a tentative D call TRBD2 (5 bases). Trimming left V 6 bases short and J 6 bases short, with 9 bases between. The CDR3 runs to 11 residues. Germline V gives CDR1 SNHLY, CDR2 FYNNEI. The DNA of the CDR3 is TGTGCCAGCAGGGGAGAGTCCGAGCAGTACTTC. It yields the protein CASRGESEQYF.

This chain links TRBV7-2 with TRBJ2-2; no clear D gene. CDR1 SGHTA and CDR2 FQGNSA come from the germline V gene. V lost 3 bases and J 8 bases, leaving 10 bases between the germline ends. The CDR3 length is 13 residues. CDR3 sequence (DNA): TGTGCCAGCAGCTTTGACGCCCGGGGGGAGCTGTTTTTT. Amino acid sequence: CASSFDARGELFF. The full variable domain, its missing parts supplied by reference TRBV7-2 and TRBJ2-2, is GAGVSQSPSNKVTEKGKDVELRCDPISGHTALYWYRQSLGQGLEFLIYFQGNSAPDKSGLPSDRFSAERTGGSVSTLTIQRTQQEDSAVYLCASSFDARGELFFGEGSRLTVL.

The V call is TRBV9, the J call TRBJ1-6; D gene unclear. With 0 bases removed from V and 4 bases from J, the gap between germline ends came to 11 bases. This CDR3 region has 16 residues. CDR1 is SGDLS and CDR2 is YYNGEE in the germline V gene. CDR3 loop: CASSVGPGGYNSPLHF. The CDR3 DNA reads as TGTGCCAGCAGCGTAGGCCCAGGCGGATATAATTCACCCCTCCACTTT.

V gene TRBV2 combines with J gene TRBJ1-5, with 9 positions matching TRBD1. This CDR3 has 15 residues. Germline V gene data show CDR1 as SNHLY and CDR2 as FYNNEI. The J segment lost 4 bases and the V segment lost 3 bases, leaving 4 bases of the junction unmatched. The chain's CDR3 is CASSDTGGRNQPQHF. CDR3 coding DNA: TGTGCCAGCAGTGATACAGGGGGCAGGAATCAGCCCCAGCATTTT.

The V call is TRBV2, the J call TRBJ1-3; D is ambiguous. In germline, CDR1 is SNHLY, CDR2 FYNNEI. The CDR3 has 14 amino acids. V was cut by 8 bases and J by 0 bases, with 11 bases left in between. As DNA, the CDR3 is TGTGCCAGCTCGATATGGGGCTCTGGAAACACCATATATTTT. Residues: CASSIWGSGNTIYF.

V gene TRBV7-2 combines with J gene TRBJ1-3; D is perhaps TRBD1 (5 bases). The germline V gene encodes CDR1 SGHTA and CDR2 FQGNSA. The CDR3 has 14 residues. V lost 6 bases to trimming and J lost 0 bases, with 9 bases between them. CDR3 nucleotide sequence: TGTGCCAGCAGTGGGGCGATCTCTGGAAACACCATATATTTT. Encoded protein: CASSGAISGNTIYF.

This rearrangement joins TRBV5-4 to TRBJ2-1, with 13 bases matching TRBD2. Germline assignment: CDR1 SGHNT and CDR2 YYREEE (reference sequence). J lost 7 bases, V lost 5 bases, and 9 bases had no gene match. This CDR3 is 16 amino acids long. In nucleotides, the CDR3 is TGTGCCAGCAGACGTTCGGGACTAGCGGGACGGAATGAGCAGTTCTTC. Amino acid sequence: CASRRSGLAGRNEQFF.

This clone turned up a few times. The V call is TRBV30, the J call TRBJ1-1; a weak D match, TRBD1 (5 bases). The CDR3 consists of 14 residues. Germline V CDR1 and CDR2: GTSNPN, SVGIG (reference sequence). Trimming left V 1 base short and J 8 bases short, with 17 bases between. CDR3 nucleotide sequence: TGTGCCTGGAGTGACTCCCTTTGGGACGGAGAAGCTTTCTTT. Translation gives CAWSDSLWDGEAFF.

This rearrangement joins TRBV6-6 to TRBJ2-2; D gene uncertain. Germline V gene sequence: CDR1 MNHNY, CDR2 SVGAGI (reference sequence). This CDR3 is 15 amino acids long. Trimming stripped 8 bases from V and 0 bases from J, with 13 bases between. CDR3 protein: CASLLSDANTGELFF. The CDR3 DNA reads TGTGCCAGCCTTCTTAGTGACGCGAACACCGGGGAGCTGTTTTTT.

The chain is built from TRBV2 and TRBJ2-3; TRBD1 aligns across 10 bases. The CDR3 is made up of 15 amino acids. Trimming removed 5 bases from V and 2 bases from J; junction bases left unmatched: 4. Germline lookup yields CDR1 SNHLY and CDR2 FYNNEI. The CDR3 spells CASSTGQGYTDTQYF. CDR3 sequence (DNA): TGTGCCAGCAGTACGGGACAGGGGTACACAGATACGCAGTATTTT.

V gene TRBV7-9 combines with J gene TRBJ2-2; D is undetermined. Germline V gene sequence: CDR1 SEHNR, CDR2 FQNEAQ (reference sequence). The CDR3 runs 15 residues. V lost 5 bases to trimming and J lost 3 bases, with 13 bases between them. DNA of the CDR3: TGTGCCAGCAGCCCTCTCCGGACCGACACCGGGGAGCTGTTTTTT. This sequence encodes CASSPLRTDTGELFF.

The chain uses TRBV30 and TRBJ1-4; tentatively, D is TRBD1 (6 bases). CDR3 length: 13 amino acids. Trimming stripped 2 bases from V and 8 bases from J, with 12 bases between. Germline CDR1 is GTSNPN and CDR2 is SVGIG (reference sequence). The CDR3 DNA reads as TGTGCCTGGAGTCAGGGGTTCAAAGAAAAACTGTTTTTT. Its translation is CAWSQGFKEKLFF.